This TCR beta chain emerged from a study of cytomegalovirus exposure and HLA in healthy donors. Study-wide findings and caveats: An ancestry cluster, one associated with Asian ancestry, reportedly showed fewer N-insertions than the approximately 650-donor mean in a later analysis.

The primer mix had 60 Vbeta and 13 Jbeta primers. Some clones are missing from TCRdb's copy, which holds only in-frame ones; the method was immunoSEQ multiplex PCR. In all, the sample yields 100,000 to 150,000 clones. Points on this clone: The antigen remains undetermined.

CDR3 length: 14 residues. Per the germline V gene, CDR1 is SGHRS and CDR2 is YFSETQ. The V and J ends lost 5 bases and 3 bases respectively, with 13 bases between them. The sequencing sample was made of PBMCs. The receptor's source is a man younger than 35 in good health and CMV-seronegative. The chain employs TRBV5-1 and TRBJ2-3; weak D call: TRBD1 (5 bases). CDR3 DNA sequence: TGCGCCAGCAGTGGCAGGGCGATAACAGATACGCAGTATTTT. Translation: CASSGRAITDTQYF.